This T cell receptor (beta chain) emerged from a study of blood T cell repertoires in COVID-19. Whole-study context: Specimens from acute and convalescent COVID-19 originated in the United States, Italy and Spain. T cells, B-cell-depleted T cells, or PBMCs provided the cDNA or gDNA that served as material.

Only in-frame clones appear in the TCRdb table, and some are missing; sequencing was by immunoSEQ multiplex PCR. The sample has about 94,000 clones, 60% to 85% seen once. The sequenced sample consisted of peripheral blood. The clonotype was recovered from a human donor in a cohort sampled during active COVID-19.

CDR3 nucleotides: TGTGCCAGCAGCACGGGACAGGGGAGGTCCTACAATGAGCAGTTCTTC. Translated: CASSTGQGRSYNEQFF. The chain recombines TRBV7-6 with TRBJ2-1; TRBD1 aligns across 10 bases. V gave up 5 bases and J gave up 1 base; unmatched junction bases: 5. Germline lookup yields CDR1 SGHVS and CDR2 FNYEAQ. This CDR3 spans 16 amino acids.